This paragraph reports one T cell receptor beta chain. V dropped 5 bases and J dropped 4 bases, with 23 bases sitting between them. The CDR3 consists of 17 residues. Germline values: CDR1 MDHEN, CDR2 SYDVKM. This record belongs to a study of blood T cell repertoires in COVID-19. At the level of the study: Samples taken during acute and convalescent COVID-19 were collected in the United States, Italy and Spain. In each case, the material was cDNA or gDNA derived from T cells, B-cell-depleted T cells, or PBMCs.

Source study methods: Nucleated cell number was recorded as an estimate derived from reference gene primer amplification. Clones were sequenced by immunoSEQ multiplex PCR, and TCRdb holds only the in-frame ones, with some missing. The D gene and trimming were derived from the DNA, and the V and J assignments and clone size from that table. The sample has more than 60,000 clones, 84% seen once; the top ten hold roughly 3.5%. Sequences were obtained from peripheral blood. The sequence was collected from a man aged 50 to 59 with acute or convalescent COVID-19. This chain links TRBV28 with TRBJ1-2; D unresolved. The CDR3 here is CASSGETLGYRSYGYTF. In DNA, the CDR3 is TGTGCCAGCAGTGGGGAGACCTTGGGGTATCGGAGCTATGGCTACACCTTC.